Only a few counts were recorded for the clone carrying this T cell receptor beta chain. V was pared by 9 bases and J by 4 bases, with 10 bases between. The CDR3 extends over 13 amino acids. Germline lookup yields CDR1 LGHDT and CDR2 YNNKEL (reference sequence). The sample's time point: newly diagnosed GD, antithyroid drugs for less than 3 months. PBMC-derived RNA was used for the TCR library. Xi'an, China, was home to the endocrinology department that provided patients. In building TCR beta libraries, iRepertoire HTBI primers were used together with Arm-PCR of CDR3 regions. TCRdb re-analysed the multiplex PCR reads in MiXCR, keeping a single row per CDR3 protein. The data contain more than 450,000 distinct CDR3 sequences, 16% of them singletons. This entry belongs to a study of regulatory T cells in long-lasting Graves disease. In addition, the sample was reused for a study of T cells in Graves' hyperthyroidism and ophthalmopathy. That publication notes: An initial round of RT-PCR targeting the TCR CDR3 relied on the HTBI primer set.

The clonotype comes from a middle-aged man with Graves disease. This specimen consisted of peripheral blood mononuclear cells (PBMCs), obtained at new diagnosis, from a patient treated with antithyroid drugs. The chain joins TRBV3-1 to TRBJ1-6; TRBD1 might be the D (5 bases). The CDR3 nucleotides read TGTGCCAGTCGGGACCGTTATAATTCACCCCTCCACTTT. Translating gives CASRDRYNSPLHF.